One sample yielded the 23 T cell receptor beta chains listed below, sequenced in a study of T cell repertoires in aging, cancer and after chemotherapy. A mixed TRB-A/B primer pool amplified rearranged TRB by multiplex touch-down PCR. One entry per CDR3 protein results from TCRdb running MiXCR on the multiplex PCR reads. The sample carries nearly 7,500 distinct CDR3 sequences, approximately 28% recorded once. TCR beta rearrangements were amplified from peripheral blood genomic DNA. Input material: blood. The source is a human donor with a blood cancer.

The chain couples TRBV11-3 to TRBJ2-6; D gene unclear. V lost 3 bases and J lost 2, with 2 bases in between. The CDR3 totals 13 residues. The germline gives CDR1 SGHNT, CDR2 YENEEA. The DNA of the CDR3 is TGTGCCAGCAGCTTTGCTGGGGCCAACGTCCTGACTTTC. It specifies CASSFAGANVLTF.

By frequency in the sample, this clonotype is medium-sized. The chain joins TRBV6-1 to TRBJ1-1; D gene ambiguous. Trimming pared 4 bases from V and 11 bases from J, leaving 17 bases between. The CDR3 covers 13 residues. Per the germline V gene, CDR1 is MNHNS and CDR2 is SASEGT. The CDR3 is CASSAGQLGLAFF. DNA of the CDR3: TGTGCCAGCAGTGCGGGCCAGCTCGGCTTGGCTTTCTTT.

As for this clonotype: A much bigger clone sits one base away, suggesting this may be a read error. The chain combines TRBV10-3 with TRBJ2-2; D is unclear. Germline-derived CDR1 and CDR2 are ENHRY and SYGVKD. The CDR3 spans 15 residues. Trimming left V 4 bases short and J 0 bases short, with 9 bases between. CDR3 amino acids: CAISAGCTNTGELFF. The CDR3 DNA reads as TGTGCCATCAGTGCGGGCTGCACGAACACCGGGGAGCTGTTTTTT.

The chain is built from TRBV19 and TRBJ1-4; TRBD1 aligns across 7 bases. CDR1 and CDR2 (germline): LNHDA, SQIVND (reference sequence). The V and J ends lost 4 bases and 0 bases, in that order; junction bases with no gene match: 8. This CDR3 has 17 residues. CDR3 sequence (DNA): TGTGCCAGTAGTACAGGGGGATTAGGGGCAACTAATGAAAAACTGTTTTTT. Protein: CASSTGGLGATNEKLFF.

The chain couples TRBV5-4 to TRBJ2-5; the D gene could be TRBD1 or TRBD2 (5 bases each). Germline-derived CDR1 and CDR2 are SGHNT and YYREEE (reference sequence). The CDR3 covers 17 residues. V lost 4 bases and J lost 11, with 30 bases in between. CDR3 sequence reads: CASSVILWGNSYNEQYF. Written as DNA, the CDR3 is TGTGCCAGCAGCGTTATCCTCTGGGGGAACTCCTACAATGAGCAGTACTTC.

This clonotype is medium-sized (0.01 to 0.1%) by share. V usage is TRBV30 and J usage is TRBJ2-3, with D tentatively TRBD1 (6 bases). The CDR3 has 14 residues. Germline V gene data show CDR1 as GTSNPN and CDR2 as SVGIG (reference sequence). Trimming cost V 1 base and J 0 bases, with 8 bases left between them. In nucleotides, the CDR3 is TGTGCCTGGAGTGCAGGACAGAGCACAGATACGCAGTATTTT. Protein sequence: CAWSAGQSTDTQYF.

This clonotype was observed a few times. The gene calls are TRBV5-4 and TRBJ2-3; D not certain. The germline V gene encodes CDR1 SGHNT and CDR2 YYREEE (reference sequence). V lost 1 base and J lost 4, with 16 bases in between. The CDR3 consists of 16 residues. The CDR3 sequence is CASSLLISLVADTQYF. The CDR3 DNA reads TGTGCCAGCAGCTTGCTGATTAGTTTGGTGGCAGATACGCAGTATTTT.

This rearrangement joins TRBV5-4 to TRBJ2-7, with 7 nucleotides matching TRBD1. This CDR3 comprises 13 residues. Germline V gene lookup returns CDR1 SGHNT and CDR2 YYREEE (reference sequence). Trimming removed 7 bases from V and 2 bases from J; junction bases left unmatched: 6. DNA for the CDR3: TGTGCCAGCGGACCGGGACAGCCCTACGAGCAGTACTTC. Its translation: CASGPGQPYEQYF.

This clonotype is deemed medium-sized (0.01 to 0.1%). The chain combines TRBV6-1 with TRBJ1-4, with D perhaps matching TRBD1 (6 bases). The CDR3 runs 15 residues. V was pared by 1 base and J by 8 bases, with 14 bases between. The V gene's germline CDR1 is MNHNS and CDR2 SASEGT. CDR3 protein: CASSEEGGSVEKLFF. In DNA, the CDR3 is TGTGCCAGCAGTGAAGAAGGGGGGTCGGTGGAAAAACTGTTTTTT.

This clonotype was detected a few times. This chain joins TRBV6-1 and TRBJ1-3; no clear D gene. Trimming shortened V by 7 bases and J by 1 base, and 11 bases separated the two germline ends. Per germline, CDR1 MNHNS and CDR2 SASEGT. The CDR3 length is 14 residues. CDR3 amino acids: CASKGDESGNTIYF. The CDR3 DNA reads TGTGCCAGCAAAGGCGACGAATCTGGAAACACCATATATTTT.

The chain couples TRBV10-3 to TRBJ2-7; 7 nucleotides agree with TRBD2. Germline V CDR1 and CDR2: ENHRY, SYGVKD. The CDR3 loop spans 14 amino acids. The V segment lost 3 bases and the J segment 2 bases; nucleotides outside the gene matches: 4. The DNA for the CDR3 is TGTGCCATCAGTGACGCTAGCGGAACCTACGAGCAGTACTTC. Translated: CAISDASGTYEQYF.

The CDR3 coding sequence is TGTGCCAGCTCACCCCTCATGCTAGCGGGGGGCCTTTTGGAGCAGTACTTC. Its protein product is CASSPLMLAGGLLEQYF. The chain has TRBV18 and TRBJ2-7; 11 bases are shared with TRBD2. The ends lost 3 bases at V and 7 bases at J; junction bases unmatched: 14. The CDR3 spans 17 residues. The germline V gene has CDR1 KGHSH and CDR2 LQKENI.

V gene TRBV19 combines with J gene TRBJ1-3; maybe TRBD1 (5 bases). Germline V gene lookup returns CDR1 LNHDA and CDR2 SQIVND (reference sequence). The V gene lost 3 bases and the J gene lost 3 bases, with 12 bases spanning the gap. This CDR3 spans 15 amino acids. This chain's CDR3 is CASSMGGRLGNTIYF. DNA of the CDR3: TGTGCCAGTAGTATGGGGGGAAGGCTTGGAAACACCATATATTTT.

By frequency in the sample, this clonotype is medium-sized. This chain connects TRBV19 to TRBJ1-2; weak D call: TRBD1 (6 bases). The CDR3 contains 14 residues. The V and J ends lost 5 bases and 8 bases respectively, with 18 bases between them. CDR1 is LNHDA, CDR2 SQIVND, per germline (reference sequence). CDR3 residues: CASSPGGPERGYTF. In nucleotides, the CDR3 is TGTGCCAGTAGTCCCGGGGGCCCGGAGAGGGGCTACACCTTC.

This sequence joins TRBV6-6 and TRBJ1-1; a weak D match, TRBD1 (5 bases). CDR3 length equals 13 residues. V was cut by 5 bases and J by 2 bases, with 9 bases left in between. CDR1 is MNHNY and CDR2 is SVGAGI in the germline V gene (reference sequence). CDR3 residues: CASSARDNTEAFF. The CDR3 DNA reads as TGTGCCAGCAGTGCCCGGGACAACACTGAAGCTTTCTTT.

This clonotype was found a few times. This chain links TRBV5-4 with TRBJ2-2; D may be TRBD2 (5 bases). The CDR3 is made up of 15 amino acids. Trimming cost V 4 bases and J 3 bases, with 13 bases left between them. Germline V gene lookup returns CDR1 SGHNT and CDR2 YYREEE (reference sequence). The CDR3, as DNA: TGTGCCAGCAGCCCCCCGAGCGGTGACACCGGGGAGCTGTTTTTT. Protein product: CASSPPSGDTGELFF.

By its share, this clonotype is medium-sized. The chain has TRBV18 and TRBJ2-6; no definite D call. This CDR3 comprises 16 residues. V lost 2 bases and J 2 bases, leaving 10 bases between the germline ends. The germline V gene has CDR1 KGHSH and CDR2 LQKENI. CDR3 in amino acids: CASSPMSQAGANVLTF. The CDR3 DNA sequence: TGTGCCAGCTCACCAATGAGTCAGGCTGGGGCCAACGTCCTGACTTTC.

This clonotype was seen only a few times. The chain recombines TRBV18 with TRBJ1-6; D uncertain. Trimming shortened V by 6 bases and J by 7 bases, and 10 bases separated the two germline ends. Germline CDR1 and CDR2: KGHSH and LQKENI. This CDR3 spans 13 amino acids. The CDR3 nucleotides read TGTGCCAGCTCCCCGCTAGAGAATTCACCCCTCCACTTT. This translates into CASSPLENSPLHF.

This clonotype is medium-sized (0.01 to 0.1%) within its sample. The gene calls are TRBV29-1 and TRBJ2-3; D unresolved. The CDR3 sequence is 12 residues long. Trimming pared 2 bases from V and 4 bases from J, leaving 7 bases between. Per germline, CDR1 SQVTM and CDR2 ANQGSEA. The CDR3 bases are TGCAGCGTTGAACTGTTTGCAGATACGCAGTATTTT. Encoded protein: CSVELFADTQYF.

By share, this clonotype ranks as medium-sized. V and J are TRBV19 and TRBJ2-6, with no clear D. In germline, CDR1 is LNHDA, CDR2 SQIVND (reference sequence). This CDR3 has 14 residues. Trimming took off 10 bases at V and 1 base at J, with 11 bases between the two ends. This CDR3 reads CATSLGSGANVLTF. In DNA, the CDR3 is TGTGCCACCTCCTTAGGTTCTGGGGCCAACGTCCTGACTTTC.

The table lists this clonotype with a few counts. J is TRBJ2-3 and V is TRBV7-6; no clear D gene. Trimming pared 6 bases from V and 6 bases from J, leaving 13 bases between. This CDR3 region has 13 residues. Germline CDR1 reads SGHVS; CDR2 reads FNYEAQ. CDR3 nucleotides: TGTGCCAGCAGTCAAGCGATGGGGGATACGCAGTATTTT. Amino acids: CASSQAMGDTQYF.

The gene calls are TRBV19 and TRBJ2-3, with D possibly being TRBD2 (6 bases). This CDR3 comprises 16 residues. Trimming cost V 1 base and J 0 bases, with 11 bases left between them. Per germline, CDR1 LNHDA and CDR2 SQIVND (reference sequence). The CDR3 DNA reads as TGTGCCAGTAGTATAGTAGTGGGGACTAGCACAGATACGCAGTATTTT. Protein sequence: CASSIVVGTSTDTQYF.

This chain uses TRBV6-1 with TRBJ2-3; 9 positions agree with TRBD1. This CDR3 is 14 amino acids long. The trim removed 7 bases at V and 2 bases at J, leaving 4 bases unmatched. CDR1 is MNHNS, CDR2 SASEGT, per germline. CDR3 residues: CASNGQGLTDTQYF. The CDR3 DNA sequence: TGTGCCAGCAACGGACAGGGGCTCACAGATACGCAGTATTTT.